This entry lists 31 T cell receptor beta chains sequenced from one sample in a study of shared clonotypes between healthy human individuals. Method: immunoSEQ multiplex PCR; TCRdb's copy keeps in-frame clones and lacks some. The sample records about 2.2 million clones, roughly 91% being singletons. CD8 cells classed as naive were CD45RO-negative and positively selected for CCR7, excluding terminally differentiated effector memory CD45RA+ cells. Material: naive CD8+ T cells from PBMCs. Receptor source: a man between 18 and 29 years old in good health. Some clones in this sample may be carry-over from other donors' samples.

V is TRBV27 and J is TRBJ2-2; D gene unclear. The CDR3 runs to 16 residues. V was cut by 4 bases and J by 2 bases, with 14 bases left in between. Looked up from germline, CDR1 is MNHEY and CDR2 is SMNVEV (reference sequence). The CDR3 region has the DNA TGTGCCAGCAGTTGGTCTGGCAGGCTTAACACCGGGGAGCTGTTTTTT. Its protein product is CASSWSGRLNTGELFF.

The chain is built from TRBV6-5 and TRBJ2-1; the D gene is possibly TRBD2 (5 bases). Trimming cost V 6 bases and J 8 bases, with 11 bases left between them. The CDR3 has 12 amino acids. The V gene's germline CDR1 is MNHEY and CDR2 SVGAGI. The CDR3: CASRTSGDEQFF. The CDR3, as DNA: TGTGCCAGCAGGACAAGCGGTGATGAGCAGTTCTTC.

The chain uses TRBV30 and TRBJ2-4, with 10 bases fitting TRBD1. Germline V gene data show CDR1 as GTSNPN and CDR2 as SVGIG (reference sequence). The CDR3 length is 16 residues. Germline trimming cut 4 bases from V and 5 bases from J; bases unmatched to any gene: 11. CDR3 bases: TGTGCCTGGACCCGGGACAGGGGTTTCACCCAAAACATTCAGTACTTC. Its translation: CAWTRDRGFTQNIQYF.

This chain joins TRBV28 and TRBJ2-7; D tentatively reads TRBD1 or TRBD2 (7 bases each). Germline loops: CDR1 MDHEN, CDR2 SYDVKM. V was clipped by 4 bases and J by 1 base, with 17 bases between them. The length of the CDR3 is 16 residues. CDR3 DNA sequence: TGTGCCAGCAGTTCCCCTTCAGGGGGGGGGTCCTACGAGCAGTACTTC. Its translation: CASSSPSGGGSYEQYF.

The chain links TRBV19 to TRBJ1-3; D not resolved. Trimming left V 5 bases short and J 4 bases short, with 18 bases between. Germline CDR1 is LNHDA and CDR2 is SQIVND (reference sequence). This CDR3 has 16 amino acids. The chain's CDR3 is CASSVSPRGRGNTIYF. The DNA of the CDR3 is TGTGCCAGTAGTGTCTCCCCCCGAGGGCGCGGAAACACCATATATTTT.

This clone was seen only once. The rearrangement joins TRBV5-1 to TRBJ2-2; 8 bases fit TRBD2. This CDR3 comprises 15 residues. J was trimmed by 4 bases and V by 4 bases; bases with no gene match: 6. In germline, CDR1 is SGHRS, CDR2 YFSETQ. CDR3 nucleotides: TGCGCCAGCAGCCCTGTAGCGGGAAGCACCGGGGAGCTGTTTTTT. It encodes CASSPVAGSTGELFF.

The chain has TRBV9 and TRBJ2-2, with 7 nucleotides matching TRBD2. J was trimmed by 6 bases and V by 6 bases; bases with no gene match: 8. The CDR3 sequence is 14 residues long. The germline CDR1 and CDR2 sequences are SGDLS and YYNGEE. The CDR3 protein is CASNPTAGAGELFF. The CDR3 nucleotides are TGTGCCAGCAACCCGACCGCGGGAGCCGGGGAGCTGTTTTTT.

CDR3 residues: CAWSVPMGETQYF. CDR3 in DNA: TGTGCCTGGAGTGTACCAATGGGGGAGACCCAGTACTTC. V gene TRBV30 combines with J gene TRBJ2-5; no clear D gene. Germline V gives CDR1 GTSNPN, CDR2 SVGIG (reference sequence). The CDR3 is made up of 13 amino acids. Trimming took 0 bases from V and 5 from J, leaving 10 bases between them.

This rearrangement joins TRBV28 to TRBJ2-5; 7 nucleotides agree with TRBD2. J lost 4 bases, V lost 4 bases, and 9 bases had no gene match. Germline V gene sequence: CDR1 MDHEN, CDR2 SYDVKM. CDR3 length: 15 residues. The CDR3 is CASSSPGRERETQYF. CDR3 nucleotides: TGTGCCAGCAGTTCCCCAGGGAGGGAACGAGAGACCCAGTACTTC.

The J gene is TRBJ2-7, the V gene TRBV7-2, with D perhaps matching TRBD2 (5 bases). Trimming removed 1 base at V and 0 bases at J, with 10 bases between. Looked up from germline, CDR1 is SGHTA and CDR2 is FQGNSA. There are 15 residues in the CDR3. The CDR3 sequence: CASSLGWGASYEQYF. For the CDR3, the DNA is TGTGCCAGCAGCTTAGGGTGGGGAGCCTCCTACGAGCAGTACTTC.

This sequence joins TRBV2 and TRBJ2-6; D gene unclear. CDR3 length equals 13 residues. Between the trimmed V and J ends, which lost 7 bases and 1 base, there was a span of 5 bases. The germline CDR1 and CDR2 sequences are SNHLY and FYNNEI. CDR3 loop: CASIASGANVLTF. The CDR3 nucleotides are TGTGCCAGCATCGCGTCTGGGGCCAACGTCCTGACTTTC. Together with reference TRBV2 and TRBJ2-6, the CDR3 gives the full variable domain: EPEVTQTPSHQVTQMGQEVILRCVPISNHLYFYWYRQILGQKVEFLVSFYNNEISEKSEIFDDQFSVERPDGSNFTLKIRSTKLEDSAMYFCASIASGANVLTFGAGSRLTVL.

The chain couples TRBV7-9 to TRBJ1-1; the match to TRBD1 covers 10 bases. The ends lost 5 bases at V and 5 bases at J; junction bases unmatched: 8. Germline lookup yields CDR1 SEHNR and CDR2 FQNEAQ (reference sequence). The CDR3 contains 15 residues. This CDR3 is CASSDADRGFTEAFF. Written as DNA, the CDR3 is TGTGCCAGCAGCGACGCGGACAGGGGGTTTACTGAAGCTTTCTTT.

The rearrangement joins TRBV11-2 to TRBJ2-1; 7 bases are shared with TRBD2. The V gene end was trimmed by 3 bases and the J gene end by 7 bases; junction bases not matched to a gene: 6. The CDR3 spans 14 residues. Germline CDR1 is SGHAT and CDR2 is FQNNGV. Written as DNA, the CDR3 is TGTGCCAGCAGCTTCTGGGGGGGAGGGAATGAGCAGTTCTTC. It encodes CASSFWGGGNEQFF. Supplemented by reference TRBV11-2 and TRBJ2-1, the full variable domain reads EAGVAQSPRYKIIEKRQSVAFWCNPISGHATLYWYQQILGQGPKLLIQFQNNGVVDDSQLPKDRFSAERLKGVDSTLKIQPAKLEDSAVYLCASSFWGGGNEQFFGPGTRLTVL.

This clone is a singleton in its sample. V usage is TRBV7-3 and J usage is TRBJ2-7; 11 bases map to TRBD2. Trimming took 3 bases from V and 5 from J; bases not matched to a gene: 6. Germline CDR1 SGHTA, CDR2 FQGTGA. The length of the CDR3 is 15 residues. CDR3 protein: CASSLTSGTSDEQYF. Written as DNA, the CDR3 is TGTGCCAGCAGCTTGACTAGCGGGACGTCGGACGAGCAGTACTTC.

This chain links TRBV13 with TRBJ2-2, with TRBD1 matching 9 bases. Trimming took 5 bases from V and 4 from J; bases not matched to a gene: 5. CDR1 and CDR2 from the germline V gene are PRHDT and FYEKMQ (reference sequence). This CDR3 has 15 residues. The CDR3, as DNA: TGTGCCAGCAGCGTCCGGACAGGGGTCACCGGGGAGCTGTTTTTT. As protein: CASSVRTGVTGELFF.

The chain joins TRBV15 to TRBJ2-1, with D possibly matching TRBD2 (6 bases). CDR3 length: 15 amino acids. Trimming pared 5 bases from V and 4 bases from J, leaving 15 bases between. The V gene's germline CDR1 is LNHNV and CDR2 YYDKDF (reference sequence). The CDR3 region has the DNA TGTGCCACCAGCCGTTGGAGGGACCGATACAATGAGCAGTTCTTC. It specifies CATSRWRDRYNEQFF.

CDR3: CASRLDRVNTGELFF. The CDR3 DNA is TGTGCCAGCAGACTAGACAGGGTAAACACCGGGGAGCTGTTTTTT. The chain carries TRBV6-6 and TRBJ2-2; 7 bases fit TRBD1. V dropped 6 bases and J dropped 2; count of bases not matched to a gene: 6. This CDR3 spans 15 amino acids. Germline-derived CDR1 and CDR2 are MNHNY and SVGAGI (reference sequence).

This CDR3 is CASSGLYTGELFF. The CDR3 DNA is TGTGCCAGCAGCGGACTCTACACCGGGGAGCTGTTTTTT. The J gene is TRBJ2-2, the V gene TRBV27, with a possible D match to TRBD2 (5 bases). Germline V gene sequence: CDR1 MNHEY, CDR2 SMNVEV (reference sequence). This CDR3 has 13 amino acids. V lost 6 bases, J lost 3 bases, and 8 bases lay in between.

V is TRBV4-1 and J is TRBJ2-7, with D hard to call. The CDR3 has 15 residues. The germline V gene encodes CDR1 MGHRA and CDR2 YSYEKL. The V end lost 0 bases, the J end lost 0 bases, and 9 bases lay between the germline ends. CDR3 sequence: CASSQDPASSYEQYF. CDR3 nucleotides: TGCGCCAGCAGCCAAGACCCGGCTAGCTCCTACGAGCAGTACTTC.

CDR3 in amino acids: CASSEVWTGHSSYEQYF. The CDR3 DNA reads as TGTGCCAGCAGTGAAGTCTGGACAGGGCACAGCTCCTACGAGCAGTACTTC. V and J are TRBV6-1 and TRBJ2-7; 8 bases map to TRBD1. The ends lost 1 base at V and 0 bases at J; junction bases unmatched: 8. Per the germline V gene, CDR1 is MNHNS and CDR2 is SASEGT. CDR3 length equals 17 residues.

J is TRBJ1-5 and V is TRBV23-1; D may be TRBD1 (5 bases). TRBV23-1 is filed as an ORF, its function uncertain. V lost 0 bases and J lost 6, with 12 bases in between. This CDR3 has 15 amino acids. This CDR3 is CASSQSDSGCQPQHF. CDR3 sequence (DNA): TGCGCCAGCAGTCAATCTGACAGCGGGTGTCAGCCCCAGCATTTT.

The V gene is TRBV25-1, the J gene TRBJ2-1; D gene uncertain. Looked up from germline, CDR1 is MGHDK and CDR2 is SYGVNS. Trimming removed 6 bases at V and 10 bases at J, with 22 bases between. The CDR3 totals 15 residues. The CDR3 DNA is TGTGCCAGCAGCGGTTGGAGTAGGGCTATAGAGGAGCAGTTCTTC. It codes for CASSGWSRAIEEQFF.

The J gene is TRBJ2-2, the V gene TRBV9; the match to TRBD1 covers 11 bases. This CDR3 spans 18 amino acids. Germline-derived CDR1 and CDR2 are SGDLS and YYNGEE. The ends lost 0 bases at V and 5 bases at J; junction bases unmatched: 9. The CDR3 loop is CASSVVYYGTGGTGELFF. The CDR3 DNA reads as TGTGCCAGCAGCGTAGTTTATTACGGGACAGGGGGAACCGGGGAGCTGTTTTTT.

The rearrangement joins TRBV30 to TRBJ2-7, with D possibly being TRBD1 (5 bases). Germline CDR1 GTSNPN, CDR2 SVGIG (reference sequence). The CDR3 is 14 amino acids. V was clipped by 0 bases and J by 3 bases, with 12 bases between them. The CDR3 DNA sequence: TGTGCCTGGAGTGTCGCAGGGTTGATCTACGAGCAGTACTTC. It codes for CAWSVAGLIYEQYF.

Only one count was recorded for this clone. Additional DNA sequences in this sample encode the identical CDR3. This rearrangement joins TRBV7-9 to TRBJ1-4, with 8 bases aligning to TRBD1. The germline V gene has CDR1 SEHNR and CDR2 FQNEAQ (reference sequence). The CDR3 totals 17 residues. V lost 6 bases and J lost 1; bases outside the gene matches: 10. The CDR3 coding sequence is TGTGCCAGCAGTAGCAGGGGGCCAGGAGGAACTAATGAAAAACTGTTTTTT. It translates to CASSSRGPGGTNEKLFF.

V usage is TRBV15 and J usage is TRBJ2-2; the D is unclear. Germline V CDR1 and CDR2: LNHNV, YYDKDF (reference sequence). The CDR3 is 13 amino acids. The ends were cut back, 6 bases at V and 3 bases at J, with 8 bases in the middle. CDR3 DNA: TGTGCCACCAGGTCAGCCTACACCGGGGAGCTGTTTTTT. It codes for CATRSAYTGELFF.

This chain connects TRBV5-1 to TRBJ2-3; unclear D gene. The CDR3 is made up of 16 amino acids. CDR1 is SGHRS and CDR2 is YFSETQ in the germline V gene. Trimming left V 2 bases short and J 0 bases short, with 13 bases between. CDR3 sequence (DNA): TGCGCCAGCAGCTTTCGCTCAGGCCTCAGCACAGATACGCAGTATTTT. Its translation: CASSFRSGLSTDTQYF.

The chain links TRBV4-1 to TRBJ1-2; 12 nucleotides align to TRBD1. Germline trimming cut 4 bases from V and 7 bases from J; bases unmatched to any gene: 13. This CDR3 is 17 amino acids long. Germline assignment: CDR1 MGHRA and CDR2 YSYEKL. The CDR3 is CASSRPGQGALFGGYTF. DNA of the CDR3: TGCGCCAGCAGCCGACCGGGACAGGGGGCCCTCTTTGGTGGCTACACCTTC.

The CDR3 here is CAWSAGTTLSGELFF. Here the CDR3 DNA reads TGTGCCTGGAGCGCCGGGACGACCCTGAGCGGGGAGCTGTTTTTT. The V and J genes are TRBV30 and TRBJ2-2; D may match TRBD1 or TRBD2 (5 bases each). The germline V and J ends were trimmed by 3 bases and 7 bases, with 18 bases remaining between them. The CDR3 runs 15 residues. Germline-derived CDR1 and CDR2 are GTSNPN and SVGIG (reference sequence). Together with reference TRBV30 and TRBJ2-2, the CDR3 gives the full variable domain: SQTIHQWPATLVQPVGSPLSLECTVEGTSNPNLYWYRQAAGRGLQLLFYSVGIGQISSEVPQNLSASRPQDRQFILSSKKLLLSDSGFYLCAWSAGTTLSGELFFGEGSRLTVL.

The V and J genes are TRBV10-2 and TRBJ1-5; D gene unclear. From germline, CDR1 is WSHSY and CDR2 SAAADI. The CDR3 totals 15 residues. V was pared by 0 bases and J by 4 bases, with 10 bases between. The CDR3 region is CASSESRSPNQPQHF. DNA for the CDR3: TGCGCCAGCAGTGAGTCGCGCAGTCCTAATCAGCCCCAGCATTTT.

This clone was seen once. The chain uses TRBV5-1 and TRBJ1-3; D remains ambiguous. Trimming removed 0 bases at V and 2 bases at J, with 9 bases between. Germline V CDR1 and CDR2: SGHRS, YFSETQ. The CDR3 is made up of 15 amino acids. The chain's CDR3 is CASSLAGLPGNTIYF. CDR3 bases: TGCGCCAGCAGCTTGGCGGGTCTTCCTGGAAACACCATATATTTT.